This T cell receptor beta chain was identified during a study of monozygotic twins with inflammatory bowel disease. Overall study findings and caveats: T cell subtypes that differed could not be told apart. Fewer shared clonotypes with others were found in IBD patients than in healthy twins, especially with disease activity.

Germline V gene data show CDR1 as SGHTA and CDR2 as FQGNSA. This CDR3 is built from 13 residues. UMIs bearing a 6-nucleotide sample barcode were added through template switching. TCRdb reanalyzed the 5' RACE reads and collapses them to one entry per CDR3 protein, without DNA. The listing contains a few hundred thousand distinct CDR3 sequences. As concerns this clonotype: Its antigen is still unknown.

Sequencing input: blood. The chain couples TRBV7-2 to TRBJ2-7. The receptor was derived from a human donor with ulcerative colitis or Crohn's disease, or a healthy co-twin of an affected twin (not recorded which). This chain's CDR3 is CASSPIPGGEQYF.